This is a list of T cell receptor beta chains from one sample in a study of siplizumab effects on memory and regulatory T cells. The table came from immunoSEQ multiplex PCR; TCRdb's copy has only in-frame clones and leaves some out. The table has some 100,000 clones, approximately 97% seen once; the top ten hold around 0.03%. Sequenced sample: naive CD4+ T cells sorted from blood. These receptor sequences come from a human donor in good health. The CDR3 runs from the conserved cysteine through the conserved F or W. D genes are given only for firm matches.

D: .
J: TRBJ1-1
V: TRBV28
DNA: TGTGCCAGCACGACAGCTTCGATGAACACTGAAGCTTTCTTT
CDR3: CASTTASMNTEAFF

D: .
J: TRBJ2-7
V: TRBV6-6
DNA: TGTGCCAGCAGCCCGGTTCCAGCTGTCGCCTACGAGCAGTACTTC
CDR3: CASSPVPAVAYEQYF

D: .
J: TRBJ2-7
V: TRBV4-1
DNA: TGCGCCAGCAGCCAAGACAGGGGCGGTCTAGGACAGTACTTC
CDR3: CASSQDRGGLGQYF

D: .
J: TRBJ1-2
V: TRBV7-8
DNA: TGTGCCAGCAGCTTATCTCGGCAGGTGTCTCTGGGCTACACCTTC
CDR3: CASSLSRQVSLGYTF

D: .
J: TRBJ2-7
V: TRBV18
DNA: TGTGCCAGCTCGCGGGACGGGGGGCCTCGCGAGCAGTACTTC
CDR3: CASSRDGGPREQYF

D: .
J: TRBJ2-2
V: TRBV5-4
DNA: TGTGCCAGCAGCCTTCTTACCTCGAACACCGGGGAGCTGTTTTTT
CDR3: CASSLLTSNTGELFF

D: TRBD1
J: TRBJ1-2
V: TRBV6-1
DNA: TGTGCCACCGACAGGGGAGCTAACTATGGCTACACCTTC
CDR3: CATDRGANYGYTF

D: .
J: TRBJ1-4
V: TRBV4-3
DNA: TGCGCCAGCAGCCTACTGACAGGTTCGGAGGAAAAACTGTTTTTT
CDR3: CASSLLTGSEEKLFF

D: .
J: TRBJ2-1
V: TRBV6-5
DNA: TGTGCCAGCAGTCCCTCCGGGTATGCTGAGCAGTTCTTC
CDR3: CASSPSGYAEQFF

D: TRBD2
J: TRBJ2-7
V: TRBV6-4
DNA: TGTGCCAGCAGACAAGTAGCGGGGGGTTACGAGCAGTACTTC
CDR3: CASRQVAGGYEQYF

D: .
J: TRBJ2-7
V: TRBV7-7
DNA: TGTGCCAGCAGCTTAGGGGACGGCCTCTACGAGCAGTACTTC
CDR3: CASSLGDGLYEQYF

D: .
J: TRBJ1-1
V: TRBV12-5
DNA: TGTGCTAGTGGTTTGGGGGCGATTGAAGCTTTCTTT
CDR3: CASGLGAIEAFF

D: .
J: TRBJ1-4
V: TRBV28
DNA: TGTGCCAGCAGTCAGTACTTAGGAAGTGAAAAACTGTTTTTT
CDR3: CASSQYLGSEKLFF

D: TRBD1
J: TRBJ1-3
V: TRBV6-5
DNA: TGTGCCAGCAGGACAGGGGGTGGAAACACCATATATTTT
CDR3: CASRTGGGNTIYF

D: TRBD2
J: TRBJ2-5
V: TRBV5-1
DNA: TGCGCCAGCAGCTTGAGACAGCGGGGTGCCGCTGAGACCCAGTACTTC
CDR3: CASSLRQRGAAETQYF